This T cell receptor (beta chain) was sequenced during a study of T-cell reconstitution after alpha-beta-depleted transplantation in children (dated by TCRdb to the mid-2010s). Regarding the study in general: Using TCR repertoire profiling, the study followed T-cell immune reconstitution in a quantitative way in children after TCRalphabeta/CD19-depleted allogeneic hematopoietic cell transplantation.

The junction carries 16 bases between V and J, which are trimmed by 4 bases and 5 bases respectively. CDR3 length: 14 amino acids, cysteine to phenylalanine. Kept here is only the CDR3 DNA, which spans 42 bases and is read in frame from base 1. In the germline V gene, CDR1 corresponds to SGDLS and CDR2 to YYNGEE. This clonotype came up a few times. Its target antigen remains unknown. No much larger clone is present one base from it, and per-base qualities are unavailable. The method behind the library was PCR. TCRdb records Illumina HiSeq 2500 as the sequencer. TCR libraries were prepared with molecular barcoding, using unique molecular identifiers to normalize TCRbeta repertoire quantification. TCRdb redid the processing of the public reads, applying fastp at Q25 and MiXCR, and retained in-frame beta chains. Rows matching on CDR3 protein sequence are summarized as one entry with the most common DNA and genes. Counted in this sample were a few hundred thousand distinct CDR3 sequences; around 13% of them appeared once. The ten largest make up over 5.5% of the sample.

This material consisted of PBMCs from the stem cell graft donor, taken from the stem cell graft. The sequence joins TRBV9 to TRBJ2-7, with no confidently assigned D gene. The origin of this receptor is a human donor who donated a stem cell graft to a child with combined immunodeficiency. CDR3 loop: CASSPGSPGDEQYF. The DNA reads as follows: TGTGCCAGCAGCCCCGGGTCTCCTGGGGACGAGCAGTACTTC.